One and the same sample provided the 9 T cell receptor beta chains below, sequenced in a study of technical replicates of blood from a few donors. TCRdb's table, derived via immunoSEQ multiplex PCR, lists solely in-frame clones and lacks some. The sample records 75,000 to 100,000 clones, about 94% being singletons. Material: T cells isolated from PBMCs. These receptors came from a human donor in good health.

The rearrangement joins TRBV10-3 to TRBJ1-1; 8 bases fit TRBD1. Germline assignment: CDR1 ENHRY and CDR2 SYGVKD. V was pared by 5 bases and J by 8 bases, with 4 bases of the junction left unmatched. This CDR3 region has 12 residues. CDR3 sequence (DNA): TGTGCCATCAGTCAGACAGGGGAGGAAGCTTTCTTT. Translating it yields CAISQTGEEAFF.

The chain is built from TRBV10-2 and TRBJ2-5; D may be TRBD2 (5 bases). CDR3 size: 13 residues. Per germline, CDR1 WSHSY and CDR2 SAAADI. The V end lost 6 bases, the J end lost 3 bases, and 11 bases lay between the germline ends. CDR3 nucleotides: TGCGCCAGCAGGGCCGGGGTTGAAGAGACCCAGTACTTC. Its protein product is CASRAGVEETQYF.

The CDR3 region has the DNA TGTGCCAGCAGCATGGCGGGGGGCGAAAACACCGGGGAGCTGTTTTTT. Translation: CASSMAGGENTGELFF. The rearrangement links TRBV7-9 to TRBJ2-2, with 8 bases that match TRBD2. Trimming at V came to 5 bases and at J to 2 bases, leaving 7 bases not matched to a gene. This CDR3 contains 16 residues. Germline V gene sequence: CDR1 SEHNR, CDR2 FQNEAQ (reference sequence). The full variable domain, in which reference TRBV7-9 and TRBJ2-2 provide the parts outside the CDR3, is DTGVSQNPRHKITKRGQNVTFRCDPISEHNRLYWYRQTLGQGPEFLTYFQNEAQLEKSRLLSDRFSAERPKGSFSTLEIQRTEQGDSAMYLCASSMAGGENTGELFFGEGSRLTVL.

CDR3 sequence (DNA): TGTGCCAGCAGTTTAGGTTTATCGGCAGGGGGAACTAATGAAAAACTGTTTTTT. It codes for CASSLGLSAGGTNEKLFF. The J gene is TRBJ1-4, the V gene TRBV28; TRBD1 aligns across 7 bases. This CDR3 contains 18 residues. V shed 2 bases, J shed 1 base, and the junction held 10 bases outside the gene matches. Germline CDR1 MDHEN, CDR2 SYDVKM. Based on the CDR3 plus reference TRBV28 and TRBJ1-4, the full variable domain is DVKVTQSSRYLVKRTGEKVFLECVQDMDHENMFWYRQDPGLGLRLIYFSYDVKMKEKGDIPEGYSVSREKKERFSLILESASTNQTSMYLCASSLGLSAGGTNEKLFFGSGTQLSVL.

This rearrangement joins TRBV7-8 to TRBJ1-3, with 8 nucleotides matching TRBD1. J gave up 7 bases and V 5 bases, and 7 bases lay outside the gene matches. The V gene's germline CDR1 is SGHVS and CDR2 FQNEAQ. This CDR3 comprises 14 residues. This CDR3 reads CASSTVQGVNTIYF. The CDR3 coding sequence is TGTGCCAGCAGCACCGTACAGGGGGTGAACACCATATATTTT.

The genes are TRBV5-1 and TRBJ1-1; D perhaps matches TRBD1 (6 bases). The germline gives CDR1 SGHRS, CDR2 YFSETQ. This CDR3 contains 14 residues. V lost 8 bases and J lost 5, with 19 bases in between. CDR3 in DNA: TGCGCCAGTTTTATGGGGGCGTCCGGGACTGAAGCTTTCTTT. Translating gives CASFMGASGTEAFF.

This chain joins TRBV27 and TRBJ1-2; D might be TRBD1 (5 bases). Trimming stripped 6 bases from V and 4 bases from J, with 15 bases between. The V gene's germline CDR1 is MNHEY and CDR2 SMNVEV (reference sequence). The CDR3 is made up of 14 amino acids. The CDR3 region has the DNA TGTGCCAGCAGGTCAGGGCTACAAAGCTATGGCTACACCTTC. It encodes CASRSGLQSYGYTF.

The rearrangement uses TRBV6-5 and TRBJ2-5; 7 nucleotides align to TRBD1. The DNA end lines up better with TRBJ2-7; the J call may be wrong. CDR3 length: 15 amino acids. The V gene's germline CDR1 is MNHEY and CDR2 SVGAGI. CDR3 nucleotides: TGTGCCAGCAGAGCCCCGGGACAGCAGTCCTACGAGCAGTACTTC. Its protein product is CASRAPGQQSYEQYF.

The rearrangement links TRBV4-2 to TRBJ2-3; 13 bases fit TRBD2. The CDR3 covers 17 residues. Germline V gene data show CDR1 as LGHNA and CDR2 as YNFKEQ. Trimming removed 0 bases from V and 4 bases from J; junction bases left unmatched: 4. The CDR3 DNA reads TGTGCCAGCAGCCAAGAACTAGCGGGAGGGCATGCAGATACGCAGTATTTT. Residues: CASSQELAGGHADTQYF.